Sequencing of this T cell receptor (beta chain) was carried out in a study of T cell responses to AZD1222 COVID-19 vaccine (dated by TCRdb to the early 2020s). Broadly, across the study: AZD1222 recipients given second doses at about 4 weeks or at about 12 weeks were pooled, since spike-specific TCR depth and breadth were not found to differ between the two schedules. TCR sequencing covered fewer than 250 trial participants: 200 to 220 given two doses of AZD1222 and 26 given two doses of MenACWY control vaccine. Trial participants were enrolled by age into subgroups of 18-55, 56-69 and 70-plus years, and about 150, 27 and 61 TCR-sequenced participants, respectively, were included in these subgroups.

This specimen's time point label, interpreted: baseline before first vaccination. Vaccinee samples came from UK trials COV001 and COV002, including a single-blind randomized controlled phase 2/3 trial of AZD1222 (ChAdOx1 nCoV-19) in healthy adults. Trial participant PBMC samples were collected at day 0 and day 28 after the second dose for TCRbeta chain sequencing. The research as a whole found: Reportedly, almost half of the unique spike-specific TCRs recognized epitopes lying outside the regions that are mutated in the B.1.351 and B.1.1.7 variants. No day 14 peak-response samples were available, so repertoires were characterized only after the peak T cell response. Participants were mostly white British and included more females than males, and it was suggested by the authors that clonal diversity may have been underestimated. After two AZD1222 doses, spike-specific TCR breadth and depth were significantly higher than at day 0 and than in MenACWY recipients. Conclusions about previously exposed vaccinees were limited because only six AZD1222 recipients were SARS-CoV-2 seropositive at baseline. The vaccine-associated CD4 TCRs covered the entire spike protein, and the dominant responses fell in regions 160-218 and 743-854. In the small 56-69-year group, the increase in depth fell short of significance, most likely because of low power.

Worth noting for this clone: No antigen is known for it. Within one base of it there is no much larger clone, and no base qualities were kept.

V sheds 0 bases and J sheds 6 bases, leaving 6 bases between their ends. From cysteine to phenylalanine, the CDR3 is 13 amino acids long. The sequence is cut down to CDR3 DNA, 39 bases in frame from base 1. Sequences MNHNS (CDR1) and SASEGT (CDR2) are obtained from the germline V gene. The CDR3 regions of human TCRbeta chains were analyzed by immunosequencing. From the authors' description of their analysis: Repertoire TCRs were matched against a reference library of SARS-CoV-2-specific TCRs generated with the MIRA antigen-specificity platform. Breadth was defined as the fraction of unique TCRs that were SARS-CoV-2-associated. Depth was defined as the fraction of total T cells that were SARS-CoV-2-associated. Using the MIRA data, each spike-specific TCR was mapped to the spike region that the TCR reacts to and placed in a CD4 or CD8 class. Log10-transformed breadth and depth values were compared by one-way ANOVA with Sidak's multiple comparisons tests. Drawn from immuneACCESS, this table holds only the in-frame rearrangements with V and J called that TCRdb kept. Clones are partly lost; checked studies trace under half to an unresolved V gene and leave the rest unexplained. That table supplies the V and J calls and clone size; D and trimming were determined from the DNA. This sample comprises about 190,000 clones, around 90% of them detected only once. The ten largest make up more than 0.75% of the sample.

The V and J segments used are TRBV6-1 and TRBJ1-5, with the identity of the D gene unclear. Material: peripheral blood, obtained on day 0 of AZD1222 vaccination. The TCR was taken from an adult in good health. The DNA reads TGTGCCAGCAGTGAAGCTAAGGGTCAGCCCCAGCATTTT. It translates as CASSEAKGQPQHF.